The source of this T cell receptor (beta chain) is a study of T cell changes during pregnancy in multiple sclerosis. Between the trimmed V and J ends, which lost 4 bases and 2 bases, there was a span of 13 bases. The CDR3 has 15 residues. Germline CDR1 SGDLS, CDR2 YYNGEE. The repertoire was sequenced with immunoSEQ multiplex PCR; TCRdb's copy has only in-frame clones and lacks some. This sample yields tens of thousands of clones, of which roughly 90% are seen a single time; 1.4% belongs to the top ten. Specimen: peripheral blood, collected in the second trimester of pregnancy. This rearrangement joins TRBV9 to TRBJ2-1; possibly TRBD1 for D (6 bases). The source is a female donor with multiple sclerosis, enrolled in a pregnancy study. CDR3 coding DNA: TGTGCCAGCAGCCCCACAGGGTGGACCTACAATGAGCAGTTCTTC. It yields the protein CASSPTGWTYNEQFF.